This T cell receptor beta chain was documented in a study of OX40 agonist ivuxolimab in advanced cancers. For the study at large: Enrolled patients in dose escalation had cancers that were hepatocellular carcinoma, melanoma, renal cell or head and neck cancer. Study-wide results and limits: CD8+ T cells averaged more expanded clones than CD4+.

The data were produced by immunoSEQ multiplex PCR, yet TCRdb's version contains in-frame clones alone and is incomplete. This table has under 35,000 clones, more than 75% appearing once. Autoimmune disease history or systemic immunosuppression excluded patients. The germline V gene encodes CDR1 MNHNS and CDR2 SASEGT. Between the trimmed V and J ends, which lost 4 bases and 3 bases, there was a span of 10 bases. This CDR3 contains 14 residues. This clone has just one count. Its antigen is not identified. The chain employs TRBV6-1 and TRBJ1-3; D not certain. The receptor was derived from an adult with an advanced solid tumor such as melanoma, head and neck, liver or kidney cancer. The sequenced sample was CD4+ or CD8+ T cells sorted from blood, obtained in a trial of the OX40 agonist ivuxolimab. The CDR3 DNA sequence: TGTGCCAGCAGTGGTGGTGGGCTTGGAAACACCATATATTTT. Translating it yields CASSGGGLGNTIYF.